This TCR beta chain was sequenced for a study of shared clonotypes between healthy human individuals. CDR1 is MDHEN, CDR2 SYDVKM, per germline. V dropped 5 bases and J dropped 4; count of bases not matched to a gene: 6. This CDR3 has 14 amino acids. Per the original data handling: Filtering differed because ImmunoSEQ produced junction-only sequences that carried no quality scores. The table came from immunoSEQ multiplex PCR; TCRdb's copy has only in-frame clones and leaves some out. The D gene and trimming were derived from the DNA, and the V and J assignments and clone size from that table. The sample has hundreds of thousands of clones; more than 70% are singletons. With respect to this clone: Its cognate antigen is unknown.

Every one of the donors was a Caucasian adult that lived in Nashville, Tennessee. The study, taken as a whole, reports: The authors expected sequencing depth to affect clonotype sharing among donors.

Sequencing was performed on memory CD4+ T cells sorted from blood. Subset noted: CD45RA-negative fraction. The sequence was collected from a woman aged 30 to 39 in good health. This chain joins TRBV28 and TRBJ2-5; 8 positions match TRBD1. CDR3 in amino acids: CASSGSGGGETQYF. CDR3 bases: TGTGCCAGCAGTGGATCAGGGGGCGGAGAGACCCAGTACTTC.